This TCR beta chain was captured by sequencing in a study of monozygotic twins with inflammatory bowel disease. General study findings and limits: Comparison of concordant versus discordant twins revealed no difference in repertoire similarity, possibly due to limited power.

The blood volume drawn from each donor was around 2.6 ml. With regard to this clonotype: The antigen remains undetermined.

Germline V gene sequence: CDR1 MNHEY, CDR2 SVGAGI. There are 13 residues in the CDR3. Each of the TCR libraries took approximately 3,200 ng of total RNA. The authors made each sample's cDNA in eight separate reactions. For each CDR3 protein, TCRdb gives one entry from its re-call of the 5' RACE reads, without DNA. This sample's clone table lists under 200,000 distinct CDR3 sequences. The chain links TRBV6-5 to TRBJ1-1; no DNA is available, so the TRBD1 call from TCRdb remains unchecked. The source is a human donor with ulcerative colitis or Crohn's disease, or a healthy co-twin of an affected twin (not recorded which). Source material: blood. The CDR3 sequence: CASSSAREDEDFF.